The TCR beta chain described here comes from a study of blood T cell repertoires in COVID-19. The wider study: Acute and convalescent COVID-19 specimens originated in the United States, Italy and Spain. PBMCs, B-cell-depleted T cells, or T cells were the source of the cDNA or gDNA that made up the material.

This clone was seen only a few times. Seattle researchers signed up patients amid active infection and tracked them longitudinally. The trim removed 3 bases at V and 7 bases at J, leaving 6 bases unmatched. The germline gives CDR1 SGDLS, CDR2 YYNGEE. The CDR3 covers 14 residues. In the original workflow: Estimation of nucleated cell counts relied on the amplification of reference gene primers. The data were produced by immunoSEQ multiplex PCR, yet TCRdb's version contains in-frame clones alone and is incomplete. V, J and clone size are those of that table, while D and trimming were read from the DNA. In the table there are hundreds of thousands of clones, about nine tenths of which are singletons.

The chain combines TRBV9 with TRBJ1-5; 8 nucleotides align to TRBD1. Sequenced input: peripheral blood. This TCR derives from a woman between 25 and 40 years old with COVID-19, enrolled during active disease. In DNA form, the CDR3 reads TGTGCCAGCAGCGGGACAGGGTCGGGCCAGCCCCAGCATTTT. It is translated as CASSGTGSGQPQHF.